Following are 28 T cell receptor beta chains from one sample sequenced in a study of glioma-infiltrating T cells. Using RNA template, CDR3s of TCR alpha and beta were amplified with iRepertoire arm-PCR. A single record per CDR3 protein comes from TCRdb applying MiXCR to the multiplex PCR reads. The table has 100,000 to 150,000 distinct CDR3 sequences, 20% to 25% seen once. Sequencing was performed on glioma tissue, nonneoplastic brain tissue, or PBMCs (not recorded which). The receptors here all came from a human donor with low-grade glioma or glioblastoma, undergoing nonglioma brain surgery, or in good health (not recorded which).

There are many counts of this clonotype. The chain uses TRBV6-6 and TRBJ2-7; 14 bases map to TRBD2. After removal of 0 bases from V and 6 bases from J, the junction contained 7 bases not matched to a gene. There are 17 residues in the CDR3. Germline-derived CDR1 and CDR2 are MNHNY and SVGAGI (reference sequence). The CDR3 DNA reads TGTGCCAGCAGTTACTCAGGGACTAGCGGGAGTAAGGCCGAGCAGTACTTC. Its protein product is CASSYSGTSGSKAEQYF.

Concerning this clonotype: One end of the junction varies from germline; a read error may be responsible. V usage is TRBV7-3 and J usage is TRBJ2-1; TRBD2 agrees at 8 bases. The CDR3 contains 14 residues. The germline CDR1 and CDR2 sequences are SGHTA and FQGTGA. The CDR3 DNA is TGTACCAGCAGCCCGGGGGGGGGTTTCAATGAGCAGTTCTTC. It is translated as CTSSPGGGFNEQFF.

This clonotype was picked up many times. The chain employs TRBV14 and TRBJ1-2; 8 bases are shared with TRBD1. After removal of 4 bases from V and 3 bases from J, the junction contained 4 bases not matched to a gene. Germline values: CDR1 SGHDN, CDR2 FVKESK. This CDR3 spans 14 amino acids. The CDR3 nucleotides are TGTGCCAGCAGCCGGACGACAGGGGACTATGGCTACACCTTC. The encoded protein is CASSRTTGDYGYTF.

The V and J genes are TRBV2 and TRBJ2-7; D possibly matches TRBD1 or TRBD2 (5 bases each). V lost 8 bases and J 5 bases, leaving 16 bases between the germline ends. Germline-derived CDR1 and CDR2 are SNHLY and FYNNEI. The CDR3 totals 13 residues. DNA for the CDR3: TGTGCCAGCTTTGGGGCGGGTGGCAACGAGCAGTACTTC. This codes for CASFGAGGNEQYF.

Concerning this clonotype: Its ends do not fully match the called genes, so a read error is possible. The V call is TRBV5-5, the J call TRBJ1-5; D remains unclear. Germline CDR1 is SGHKS and CDR2 is YYEKEE (reference sequence). The CDR3 runs to 14 residues. The CDR3 nucleotides read TGTGCCCGCCGCGGGCGCCCGCCCGCTCCGCCCCCGCCTTTT. Translation: CARRGRPPAPPPPF.

The sample holds many counts of this clonotype. This chain joins TRBV19 and TRBJ2-1; D is undetermined. The germline CDR1 and CDR2 sequences are LNHDA and SQIVND (reference sequence). V was shortened by 4 bases and J by 4 bases, with 8 bases between the two germline ends. The CDR3 is 13 residues long. CDR3 nucleotide sequence: TGTGCCAGTAGTACCGCTCGATACAATGAGCAGTTCTTC. Encoded protein: CASSTARYNEQFF.

This clonotype was observed many times. The chain carries TRBV6-1 and TRBJ1-2; D gene uncertain. This CDR3 region has 13 residues. CDR1 MNHNS and CDR2 SASEGT come from the germline V gene. The germline V and J ends were trimmed by 4 bases and 2 bases, with 8 bases remaining between them. CDR3 protein: CASSAQENYGYTF. The CDR3 nucleotides read TGTGCCAGCAGTGCCCAGGAGAACTATGGCTACACCTTC.

In this sample, this clonotype turned up once. This may arise from a read error, as a much more abundant clone is one base away. The V and J genes are TRBV6-1 and TRBJ1-1; D perhaps matches TRBD1 (5 bases). Germline CDR1 reads MNHNS; CDR2 reads SASEGT. This CDR3 contains 15 residues. Trimming took off 7 bases at V and 0 bases at J, with 15 bases between the two ends. CDR3 loop: CASTSGRPMNTEAFF. The CDR3 nucleotides read TGTGCCAGCACTTCGGGGCGACCTATGAACACTGAAGCTTTCTTT.

A word on this clonotype: At one end the junction does not follow the germline gene, possibly because of a read error. The chain uses TRBV7-2 and TRBJ2-2; TRBD2 agrees at 12 bases. This CDR3 has 17 amino acids. CDR1 is SGHTA, CDR2 FQGNSA, per germline. The DNA of the CDR3 is TGTGCCGGCAGCCCACTAGCGGGGGGCGCGAACACCGGGGAGCTGTTTTTT. As protein: CAGSPLAGGANTGELFF.

This clonotype was detected ten times or more. This rearrangement joins TRBV28 to TRBJ1-5; D is undetermined. This CDR3 is 11 amino acids long. The germline V gene encodes CDR1 MDHEN and CDR2 SYDVKM. V dropped 3 bases and J dropped 5 bases, with 2 bases sitting between them. The CDR3 loop reads CASSFDQPQHF. CDR3 DNA sequence: TGTGCCAGCAGTTTTGATCAGCCCCAGCATTTT.

This clonotype was picked up many times. The chain carries TRBV6-6 and TRBJ2-1; 11 nucleotides match TRBD1. This CDR3 contains 16 residues. The junction had 7 bases not matched to a gene; V was cut back by 2 bases and J by 7 bases. Germline V gene data show CDR1 as MNHNY and CDR2 as SVGAGI (reference sequence). For the CDR3, the DNA is TGTGCCAGCAGTTACACCGGGACAGGGGGGATTAATGAGCAGTTCTTC. Protein sequence: CASSYTGTGGINEQFF.

Details on this clonotype: This may be a read error: a much more frequent sequence differs by one nucleotide. The chain has TRBV7-9 and TRBJ1-4; perhaps TRBD1 as D (6 bases). CDR1 is SEHNR and CDR2 is FQNEAQ in the germline V gene (reference sequence). This CDR3 has 13 residues. The CDR3 protein is CASSSDSDEKLLF. The CDR3, as DNA: TGTGCCAGCAGCTCGGACAGCGATGAAAAACTGCTTTTT.

J is TRBJ2-7 and V is TRBV5-1, with D perhaps TRBD2 (6 bases). Deletions cut 5 bases from V and 5 bases from J, with 14 bases between. CDR1 SGHRS and CDR2 YFSETQ come from the germline V gene. This CDR3 is 13 amino acids long. The CDR3 DNA sequence: TGCGCCAGCAGTCCCCAGGGAGGCGACGAGCAGTACTTC. Its protein is CASSPQGGDEQYF.

Concerning this clonotype itself: One base away lies a much larger clone, so this may be a sequencing read error. This rearrangement joins TRBV4-1 to TRBJ2-7; D is undetermined. V lost 6 bases to trimming and J lost 4 bases, with 19 bases between them. Germline V gene sequence: CDR1 MGHRA, CDR2 YSYEKL. The CDR3 extends over 15 amino acids. CDR3 region: CASRQVVGQIYEQYF. The CDR3 DNA sequence: TGCGCCAGCAGGCAGGTAGTCGGTCAGATATACGAGCAGTACTTC.

In its sample, this clonotype was seen many times. The chain employs TRBV19 and TRBJ2-7; 8 positions agree with TRBD2. Per germline, CDR1 LNHDA and CDR2 SQIVND (reference sequence). V shed 8 bases, J shed 0 bases, and the junction held 3 bases outside the gene matches. The CDR3 is 13 residues long. DNA for the CDR3: TGTGCCAGTTCGGGGGGGCTCTCCTACGAGCAGTACTTC. It codes for CASSGGLSYEQYF.

This clonotype was found many times. This chain links TRBV27 with TRBJ1-1; D is uncertain. CDR1 is MNHEY and CDR2 is SMNVEV in the germline V gene (reference sequence). V lost 6 bases and J 1 base, leaving 15 bases between the germline ends. The CDR3 loop spans 15 amino acids. This chain's CDR3 is CASRSFLGKNTEAFF. DNA for the CDR3: TGTGCCAGCAGATCCTTTTTAGGGAAGAACACTGAAGCTTTCTTT.

This clonotype appeared many times. This chain joins TRBV5-1 and TRBJ1-2; a possible D gene is TRBD1 (5 bases). The germline V gene has CDR1 SGHRS and CDR2 YFSETQ. Trimming left V 0 bases short and J 6 bases short, with 9 bases between. CDR3 length equals 13 residues. The CDR3 spells CASSLVAGHGYTF. DNA of the CDR3: TGCGCCAGCAGCTTGGTGGCAGGGCATGGCTACACCTTC. The whole variable domain, remainder taken from reference TRBV5-1 and TRBJ1-2, is KAGVTQTPRYLIKTRGQQVTLSCSPISGHRSVSWYQQTPGQGLQFLFEYFSETQRNKGNFPGRFSGRQFSNSRSEMNVSTLELGDSALYLCASSLVAGHGYTFGSGTRLTVV.

This clonotype was observed many times. This chain joins TRBV6-1 and TRBJ2-2; 7 bases align to TRBD1. V shed 6 bases and J 0 bases; nucleotides not matched to a gene: 1. The CDR3 extends over 14 amino acids. Germline assignment: CDR1 MNHNS and CDR2 SASEGT. The CDR3 nucleotides read TGTGCCAGCAGAACAGGGGCGAACACCGGGGAGCTGTTTTTT. Translation: CASRTGANTGELFF.

To note about this clonotype: Being one base from a much bigger clone, this may be a read error. This chain joins TRBV12-3 or TRBV12-4 and TRBJ2-3; 7 nucleotides line up with TRBD2. Trimming at V came to 6 bases and at J to 5 bases, leaving 8 bases not matched to a gene. The CDR3 spans 14 residues. As DNA, the CDR3 is TGTGCCAGCAGCCCCAGCGGGGCCAGAGATACGCAGTATTTT. It translates to CASSPSGARDTQYF.

In the case of this clonotype: Here the CDR3 omits its conserved ending phenylalanine or tryptophan, so a read error is the likely source. The DNA is omitted, as the CDR3 cannot be located on it reliably, and the CDR3 follows TCRdb's listing. CDR3 sequence reads: CATSPRSGRDNEKFL. V and J are TRBV24-1 and TRBJ2-1; whether TRBD2, the table's D call, matches the DNA was not checked. The CDR3 length is 15 residues, termini included. CDR1 KGHDR and CDR2 SFDVKD come from the germline V gene.

This chain connects TRBV29-1 to TRBJ1-1, with D unresolved. Trimming cost V 4 bases and J 3 bases, with 12 bases left between them. The germline V gene encodes CDR1 SQVTM and CDR2 ANQGSEA. The CDR3 runs 13 residues. CDR3 loop: CSVGLGGDTEAFF. CDR3 nucleotide sequence: TGCAGCGTTGGTTTAGGTGGAGACACTGAAGCTTTCTTT. The full variable domain, with the rest looked up from reference TRBV29-1 and TRBJ1-1, is SAVISQKPSRDICQRGTSLTIQCQVDSQVTMMFWYRQQPGQSLTLIATANQGSEATYESGFVIDKFPISRPNLTFSTLTVSNMSPEDSSIYLCSVGLGGDTEAFFGQGTRLTVV.

This clonotype was seen just once. A read error may be the cause here, since a much bigger clone is one base away. The chain joins TRBV2 to TRBJ2-7; D unresolved. Germline V CDR1 and CDR2: SNHLY, FYNNEI. This CDR3 region has 12 residues. The CDR3 DNA sequence: TGTGCCAGCCAAGGCTGGAACTACAAGCAGTACTTC. Translating gives CASQGWNYKQYF.

About this clonotype itself: With a much larger clone just one base away, this may be a read error. V gene TRBV4-1 combines with J gene TRBJ2-4; a weak D match, TRBD1 (6 bases). The CDR3 loop spans 15 amino acids. Germline V gene data show CDR1 as MGHRA and CDR2 as YSYEKL. The CDR3 protein is CASSQEGGAKKIQYF. CDR3 coding DNA: TGCGCCAGCAGCCAAGAAGGGGGAGCCAAAAAAATTCAGTACTTC.

In this sample, this clonotype turned up a few times. The V gene is TRBV7-7, the J gene TRBJ2-5; D is perhaps TRBD2 (6 bases). Germline V gives CDR1 SSHAT, CDR2 FNYEAQ (reference sequence). This CDR3 is 14 amino acids long. CDR3 bases: TGTGCTAGCCGCTTAGTAGCGGATCAAGAGACCCAGTACTTC. It encodes CASRLVADQETQYF.

This clonotype was picked up many times. The chain is built from TRBV7-2 and TRBJ2-3; D unresolved. Germline CDR1 reads SGHTA; CDR2 reads FQGNSA. The CDR3 length is 15 residues. With 5 bases removed from V and 0 bases from J, the gap between germline ends came to 12 bases. CDR3: CASSGQATSTDTQYF. Written as DNA, the CDR3 is TGTGCCAGCAGCGGGCAAGCGACTAGCACAGATACGCAGTATTTT.

About this clonotype: Just one base apart from a much larger clone, this may be a read error. The chain couples TRBV7-3 to TRBJ2-3; D is possibly TRBD2 (5 bases). This CDR3 has 15 amino acids. CDR1 is SGHTA and CDR2 is FQGTGA in the germline V gene. The CDR3 is CASSLLLGGTDTQCF. The DNA of the CDR3 is TGTGCCAGCAGCTTACTTCTCGGAGGCACAGATACGCAGTGTTTT. Combining the CDR3 with reference TRBV7-3 and TRBJ2-3 gives the whole variable domain GAGVSQTPSNKVTEKGKYVELRCDPISGHTALYWYRQSLGQGPEFLIYFQGTGAADDSGLPNDRFFAVRPEGSVSTLKIQRTERGDSAVYLCASSLLLGGTDTQCFGPGTRLTVL.

Comment on this clonotype: A read error is possible here, since a much larger clone lies one base away. The rearrangement joins TRBV7-2 to TRBJ2-4; D is uncertain. Germline-derived CDR1 and CDR2 are SGHTA and FQGNSA. The CDR3 extends over 15 amino acids. CDR3 in amino acids: CASSFPTGAKNIRYF. CDR3 sequence (DNA): TGTGCCAGCAGCTTCCCGACTGGAGCCAAAAACATTCGGTACTTC.

This clonotype was found many times. A junction boundary mismatches the germline segment, possibly from a read error. The rearrangement uses TRBV19 and TRBJ1-5; 7 bases align to TRBD1. CDR1 and CDR2 from the germline V gene are LNHDA and SQIVND (reference sequence). The CDR3 is 17 amino acids. The CDR3 reads CASSRQGGGNSNQPQHF. The CDR3, as DNA: TGTGCCAGCAGTAGACAGGGAGGGGGAAATAGCAATCAGCCCCAGCATTTT.